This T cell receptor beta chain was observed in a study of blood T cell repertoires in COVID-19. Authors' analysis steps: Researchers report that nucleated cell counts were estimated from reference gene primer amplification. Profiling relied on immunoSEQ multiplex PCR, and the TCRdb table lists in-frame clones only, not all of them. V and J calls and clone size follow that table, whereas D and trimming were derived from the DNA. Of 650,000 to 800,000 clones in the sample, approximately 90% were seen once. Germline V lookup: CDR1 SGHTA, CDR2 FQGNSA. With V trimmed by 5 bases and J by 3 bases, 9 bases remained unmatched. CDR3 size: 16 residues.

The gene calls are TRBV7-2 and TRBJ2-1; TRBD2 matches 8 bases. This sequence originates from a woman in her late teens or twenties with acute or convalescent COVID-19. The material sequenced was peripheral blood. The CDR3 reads CASSPVGRGDYNEQFF. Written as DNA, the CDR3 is TGTGCCAGCAGCCCCGTAGGGCGGGGGGACTACAATGAGCAGTTCTTC.